This T cell receptor (beta chain) was sequenced in a study of shared clonotypes between healthy human individuals. The trim removed 4 bases at V and 6 bases at J, leaving 2 bases unmatched. The CDR3 extends over 13 amino acids. CDR1 is KGHSH and CDR2 is LQKENI in the germline V gene. Repertoires were generated with immunoSEQ multiplex PCR, while TCRdb's copy carries only in-frame clones and drops some. The table includes roughly 1 million clones, around 82% detected once. The sample taken for sequencing was memory CD4+ T cells from PBMCs. Subset noted: CD45RA-negative fraction. The V gene is TRBV18, the J gene TRBJ1-5; TRBD1 matches 8 bases. The source is a man between 18 and 29 years old in good health. Some clones in this sample may be carry-over from other donors' samples. The CDR3 reads CASSQDRVQPQHF. Here the CDR3 DNA reads TGTGCCAGCTCACAGGACAGGGTTCAGCCCCAGCATTTT.